The next 11 T cell receptor beta chains were all read from a single sample in a study of T cell responses to AZD1222 COVID-19 vaccine. Clones were sequenced by immunoSEQ multiplex PCR, and TCRdb holds only the in-frame ones, with some missing. Of tens of thousands of clones in the sample, 89% were seen once. Sequencing used peripheral blood, obtained 28 days after the second AZD1222 dose. These receptors all come from an adult who received the AZD1222 COVID-19 vaccine.

CDR3 protein: CASSSPGLAMTGELFF. In DNA, the CDR3 is TGTGCCAGCAGCTCGCCAGGACTAGCGATGACCGGGGAGCTGTTTTTT. The chain couples TRBV11-3 to TRBJ2-2; TRBD2 agrees at 9 bases. The CDR3 extends over 16 amino acids. Per germline, CDR1 SGHNT and CDR2 YENEEA. J lost 5 bases, V lost 4 bases, and 8 bases had no gene match. Full variable domain (missing parts from reference TRBV11-3 and TRBJ2-2): EAGVVQSPRYKIIEKKQPVAFWCNPISGHNTLYWYLQNLGQGPELLIRYENEEAVDDSQLPKDRFSAERLKGVDSTLKIQPAELGDSAVYLCASSSPGLAMTGELFFGEGSRLTVL.

Note on this clone: An end of the junction does not agree with germline; a read error may underlie this. The rearrangement uses TRBV18 and TRBJ1-6, with unresolved D. CDR1 is KGHSH, CDR2 LQKENI, per germline. The CDR3 runs 12 residues. The CDR3 nucleotides are TGTGCCAGCACACCGGGGAATTCACCCCTCCACTTT. Translated: CASTPGNSPLHF.

This sequence joins TRBV4-3 and TRBJ2-3, with a tentative D call TRBD2 (5 bases). Germline V gene data show CDR1 as LGHNA and CDR2 as YSLEER. V lost 3 bases, J lost 4 bases, and 17 bases lay in between. The CDR3 is 16 amino acids. The chain's CDR3 is CASSHFVASPPDTQYF. The DNA of the CDR3 is TGCGCCAGCAGCCATTTTGTGGCTAGCCCCCCAGATACGCAGTATTTT.

This chain uses TRBV19 with TRBJ2-2, with 8 bases identical to TRBD1. V was pared by 3 bases and J by 4 bases, with 4 bases of the junction left unmatched. The germline gives CDR1 LNHDA, CDR2 SQIVND (reference sequence). CDR3 size: 15 residues. CDR3 DNA sequence: TGTGCCAGTAGTATTAGACAGGGGACCACCGGGGAGCTGTTTTTT. Its protein product is CASSIRQGTTGELFF. The variable domain in full, with the rest retrieved from reference TRBV19 and TRBJ2-2, is DGGITQSPKYLFRKEGQNVTLSCEQNLNHDAMYWYRQDPGQGLRLIYYSQIVNDFQKGDIAEGYSVSREKKESFPLTVTSAQKNPTAFYLCASSIRQGTTGELFFGEGSRLTVL.

The gene calls are TRBV28 and TRBJ1-1; D possibly corresponds to TRBD1 (5 bases). Trimming took 8 bases from V and 0 from J, leaving 16 bases between them. CDR1 is MDHEN, CDR2 SYDVKM, per germline. This CDR3 is built from 15 residues. DNA of the CDR3: TGTGCCAGCCGCAGGGCGGGTCGGGTGAACACTGAAGCTTTCTTT. This sequence encodes CASRRAGRVNTEAFF.

This clone was seen only once. V and J are TRBV7-2 and TRBJ2-5; D unclear. V lost 2 bases, J lost 4 bases, and 11 bases lay in between. Germline CDR1 and CDR2: SGHTA and FQGNSA. The CDR3 contains 14 residues. DNA for the CDR3: TGTGCCAGCAGCTTAAATCCACTGGGAGAGACCCAGTACTTC. Translated: CASSLNPLGETQYF.

The chain links TRBV19 to TRBJ2-2; D assignment may be TRBD1 or TRBD2 (6 bases each). The CDR3 spans 15 residues. V lost 1 base to trimming and J lost 4 bases, with 10 bases between them. CDR1 LNHDA and CDR2 SQIVND come from the germline V gene (reference sequence). This CDR3 reads CASSIGGARTGELFF. The DNA for the CDR3 is TGTGCCAGTAGTATAGGGGGGGCGCGCACCGGGGAGCTGTTTTTT. The full variable domain, in which reference TRBV19 and TRBJ2-2 provide the parts outside the CDR3, is DGGITQSPKYLFRKEGQNVTLSCEQNLNHDAMYWYRQDPGQGLRLIYYSQIVNDFQKGDIAEGYSVSREKKESFPLTVTSAQKNPTAFYLCASSIGGARTGELFFGEGSRLTVL.

The J gene is TRBJ1-2, the V gene TRBV5-4; no firm D call. Germline V gene data show CDR1 as SGHNT and CDR2 as YYREEE (reference sequence). CDR3 length: 14 amino acids. V was shortened by 0 bases and J by 4 bases, with 10 bases between the two germline ends. In DNA form, the CDR3 reads TGTGCCAGCAGCTTGGGCGGGCTACCCTATGGCTACACCTTC. It encodes CASSLGGLPYGYTF.

The V call is TRBV21-1, the J call TRBJ2-7. TRBV21-1 constitutes a pseudogene. The CDR3 is 10 amino acids. CDR3 coding DNA: TGTGCCAGCAGCAAAGGTGGGCAGTACGTC. Translated: CASSKGGQYV.

The chain employs TRBV5-1 and TRBJ2-2; perhaps TRBD2 as D (5 bases). The CDR3 sequence is 14 residues long. V gave up 1 base and J gave up 5 bases, with 9 bases separating them. Germline CDR1 and CDR2: SGHRS and YFSETQ. CDR3 region: CASSLIPGTGELFF. CDR3 DNA sequence: TGCGCCAGCAGCTTGATTCCGGGGACCGGGGAGCTGTTTTTT.

The genes are TRBV7-9 and TRBJ1-6; 9 nucleotides line up with TRBD1. CDR1 and CDR2 (germline): SEHNR, FQNEAQ (reference sequence). The CDR3 length is 16 residues. The V gene end was trimmed by 5 bases and the J gene end by 6 bases; junction bases not matched to a gene: 8. CDR3 region: CASSPKQGAGNSPLHF. The CDR3 DNA sequence: TGTGCCAGCAGCCCGAAACAGGGGGCAGGTAATTCACCCCTCCACTTT.